The 9 T cell receptor beta chains presented below share a single source sample, sequenced in a study of identical twins. MiXCR was run by TCRdb on the 5' RACE reads, yielding one entry per CDR3 protein. The sample consists of hundreds of thousands of distinct CDR3 sequences, 8.5% to 9.5% of them appearing once. These same records also appear under a second study, on yellow fever vaccine responses in identical twins.

Sample: PBMCs. These receptors all come from a woman younger than 30 in good health.

The CDR3 is CASSGRDRETGELFF. CDR3 DNA: TGTGCCAGCAGCGGCCGGGACAGGGAGACCGGGGAGCTGTTTTTT. The rearrangement links TRBV3-1 to TRBJ2-2; 9 nucleotides agree with TRBD1. This CDR3 region has 15 residues. V lost 5 bases to trimming and J lost 5 bases; unmatched junction nucleotides: 6. Germline V lookup: CDR1 LGHDT, CDR2 YNNKEL (reference sequence).

The chain links TRBV7-2 to TRBJ2-5, with 7 bases identical to TRBD1. The CDR3 has 15 residues. The V and J ends lost 5 bases and 4 bases, in that order; junction bases with no gene match: 10. Germline-derived CDR1 and CDR2 are SGHTA and FQGNSA. The CDR3 loop reads CASSQPDRDLETQYF. CDR3 sequence (DNA): TGTGCCAGCAGCCAACCCGACAGGGACCTAGAGACCCAGTACTTC.

This clonotype was observed a few times. This chain uses TRBV4-1 with TRBJ2-1; 8 bases line up with TRBD2. Trimming took 1 base from V and 2 from J; bases not matched to a gene: 7. From germline, CDR1 is MGHRA and CDR2 YSYEKL. The CDR3 spans 17 residues. This CDR3 reads CASSQVVSGSTYNEQFF. CDR3 DNA sequence: TGCGCCAGCAGCCAAGTTGTCAGCGGGAGCACCTACAATGAGCAGTTCTTC.

This clonotype has only a few counts. This chain connects TRBV20-1 to TRBJ2-7; D is unresolved. Germline values: CDR1 DFQATT, CDR2 SNEGSKA (reference sequence). Trimming removed 0 bases at V and 2 bases at J, with 14 bases between. The CDR3 runs to 15 residues. The chain's CDR3 is CSARDSKKGTYEQYF. DNA of the CDR3: TGCAGTGCTAGAGATTCTAAAAAGGGTACCTACGAGCAGTACTTC.

This clonotype was observed a handful of times. This chain connects TRBV28 to TRBJ1-1; no definite D call. This CDR3 region has 14 residues. Germline CDR1 MDHEN, CDR2 SYDVKM. V lost 3 bases and J lost 4, with 12 bases in between. CDR3 bases: TGTGCCAGCAGTTTGCTCGGCGGGATCACTGAAGCTTTCTTT. Its protein product is CASSLLGGITEAFF.

This clonotype appeared a few times. The chain employs TRBV5-1 and TRBJ2-1; 7 nucleotides line up with TRBD1. Germline CDR1 and CDR2: SGHRS and YFSETQ. The CDR3 has 15 residues. V lost 4 bases and J lost 4; bases outside the gene matches: 8. The CDR3 nucleotides read TGCGCCAGCAGCACTGACGGGACAGCTTACAATGAGCAGTTCTTC. Translating it yields CASSTDGTAYNEQFF.

This rearrangement joins TRBV4-3 to TRBJ1-6, with TRBD1 as a possible D gene (5 bases). Germline V gene data show CDR1 as LGHNA and CDR2 as YSLEER. With 1 base removed from V and 3 bases from J, the gap between germline ends came to 13 bases. This CDR3 is 17 amino acids long. In nucleotides, the CDR3 is TGCGCCAGCAGCCAAGTTCCCCTGGACAACTATAATTCACCCCTCCACTTT. It encodes CASSQVPLDNYNSPLHF.

In its sample, this clonotype was seen a few times. The V and J genes are TRBV12-3 or TRBV12-4 and TRBJ1-2; 9 bases agree with TRBD1. The CDR3 totals 13 residues. V was pared by 6 bases and J by 6 bases, with 5 bases of the junction left unmatched. CDR3 sequence: CASRYRGQDGYTF. The CDR3 region has the DNA TGTGCCAGCAGGTACAGGGGGCAAGATGGCTACACCTTC.

This clonotype has more than one count but fewer than ten. The chain is built from TRBV20-1 and TRBJ1-2; weak D call: TRBD1 (5 bases). V was trimmed by 0 bases and J by 4 bases, leaving 18 bases between them. This CDR3 has 16 residues. Germline V gene data show CDR1 as DFQATT and CDR2 as SNEGSKA (reference sequence). The CDR3: CSARDQGPQGIYGYTF. For the CDR3, the DNA is TGCAGTGCTAGAGATCAGGGACCTCAGGGCATCTATGGCTACACCTTC.